The 18 T cell receptor beta chains below come from one sample, sequenced in a study of blood T cell repertoires in COVID-19. Here immunoSEQ multiplex PCR was the method, and the copy in TCRdb shows in-frame clones only, minus some. Of about 160,000 clones in the sample, 79% were seen once. Sequenced material: peripheral blood. All receptors come from a woman in her sixties or seventies with COVID-19, enrolled during active disease.

The chain combines TRBV6-2 or TRBV6-3 with TRBJ2-3; weak D call: TRBD2 (5 bases). The CDR3 runs 13 residues. V lost 2 bases and J 11 bases, leaving 14 bases between the germline ends. Germline V lookup: CDR1 MNHEY, CDR2 SVGEGT. CDR3: CASSYGVGIMQYF. CDR3 sequence (DNA): TGTGCCAGCAGTTACGGTGTCGGGATTATGCAGTATTTT.

This chain connects TRBV4-3 to TRBJ2-3; 9 bases line up with TRBD2. The V and J ends lost 3 bases and 4 bases, in that order; junction bases with no gene match: 8. The length of the CDR3 is 16 residues. Germline CDR1 is LGHNA and CDR2 is YSLEER. The CDR3 coding sequence is TGCGCCAGCAGCCAGAGACGGGCGGGAGGGTCAGATACGCAGTATTTT. It translates to CASSQRRAGGSDTQYF.

V is TRBV19 and J is TRBJ2-1, with 11 bases aligning to TRBD1. V lost 11 bases and J lost 5; bases outside the gene matches: 11. The CDR3 runs to 15 residues. The germline gives CDR1 LNHDA, CDR2 SQIVND (reference sequence). CDR3 loop: CAPKSDRGPDNEQFF. In DNA form, the CDR3 reads TGTGCCCCAAAATCGGACAGGGGGCCTGACAATGAGCAGTTCTTC.

The chain combines TRBV11-2 with TRBJ2-2, with 10 bases matching TRBD2. This CDR3 has 17 amino acids. Germline CDR1 is SGHAT and CDR2 is FQNNGV. The V gene end was trimmed by 4 bases and the J gene end by 4 bases; junction bases not matched to a gene: 9. The CDR3 DNA sequence: TGTGCCAGCAGCTCGCCGAGACTAGCGGGCGGCACCGGGGAGCTGTTTTTT. This sequence encodes CASSSPRLAGGTGELFF.

The chain links TRBV30 to TRBJ2-1; 11 bases fit TRBD2. The germline V gene has CDR1 GTSNPN and CDR2 SVGIG (reference sequence). V dropped 3 bases and J dropped 12; count of bases not matched to a gene: 10. The CDR3 runs to 14 residues. The CDR3 DNA sequence: TGTGCCTGGAGAGCAGACCTAGCGGGAGGAGGGCAGTTCTTC. Translating it yields CAWRADLAGGGQFF.

J is TRBJ2-1 and V is TRBV7-8; D unclear. The ends were cut back, 5 bases at V and 7 bases at J, with 21 bases in the middle. The germline V gene encodes CDR1 SGHVS and CDR2 FQNEAQ. The CDR3 extends over 16 amino acids. The CDR3 here is CASSPPGRPSENEQFF. DNA of the CDR3: TGTGCCAGCAGCCCCCCCGGCAGACCCTCGGAGAATGAGCAGTTCTTC.

This sequence joins TRBV4-3 and TRBJ2-7; 10 bases agree with TRBD1. Germline V CDR1 and CDR2: LGHNA, YSLEER. Trimming cost V 8 bases and J 5 bases; bases outside gene matches: 9. The CDR3 is made up of 14 amino acids. The DNA of the CDR3 is TGCGCCAGCGCTGCCGGGACAGGGGCCAACGAGCAGTACTTC. This encodes CASAAGTGANEQYF.

J is TRBJ2-3 and V is TRBV5-1, with TRBD2 matching 10 bases. The germline gives CDR1 SGHRS, CDR2 YFSETQ. V trimming: 8 bases; J trimming: 2 bases; junction bases outside the gene matches: 5. The CDR3 extends over 14 amino acids. For the CDR3, the DNA is TGCGCCAGTAGACTAGCGGGCCTCACAGATACGCAGTATTTT. The encoded protein is CASRLAGLTDTQYF.

The sample holds one count of this clone. The rearrangement uses TRBV15 and TRBJ2-3; D gene unclear. The V gene's germline CDR1 is LNHNV and CDR2 YYDKDF (reference sequence). This CDR3 has 13 amino acids. V lost 0 bases and J lost 5, with 6 bases in between. The DNA for the CDR3 is TGTGCCACCAGCAGAGATCACGGAGATACGCAGTATTTT. The encoded protein is CATSRDHGDTQYF.

The chain joins TRBV18 to TRBJ1-2; 12 bases align to TRBD1. Germline lookup yields CDR1 KGHSH and CDR2 LQKENI. V gave up 2 bases and J gave up 7 bases; unmatched junction bases: 5. The CDR3 contains 15 residues. CDR3 in DNA: TGTGCCAGCTCACCAGAGGGACAGGGGGCATCTGGCTACACCTTC. Translating gives CASSPEGQGASGYTF. The entire variable domain, with the rest obtained from reference TRBV18 and TRBJ1-2, is as follows: NAGVMQNPRHLVRRRGQEARLRCSPMKGHSHVYWYRQLPEEGLKFMVYLQKENIIDESGMPKERFSAEFPKEGPSILRIQQVVRGDSAAYFCASSPEGQGASGYTFGSGTRLTVV.

The V and J genes are TRBV10-3 and TRBJ1-3; tentatively, D is TRBD1 (6 bases). Germline V lookup: CDR1 ENHRY, CDR2 SYGVKD. The length of the CDR3 is 16 residues. Deletions cut 0 bases from V and 2 bases from J, with 11 bases between. The CDR3 region is CAISESGQYPGNTIYF. The DNA for the CDR3 is TGTGCCATCAGTGAGTCCGGACAGTACCCTGGAAACACCATATATTTT.

In its sample, this clone was seen once. As DNA, the CDR3 is TGTGCCAGCAGTACCGACCGGGACAGAACATCCTACGAGCAGTACGTC. Translated: CASSTDRDRTSYEQYV. The V call is TRBV2, the J call TRBJ2-7, with 7 bases matching TRBD1. This CDR3 contains 16 residues. Germline CDR1 and CDR2: SNHLY and FYNNEI. Unmatched junction bases numbered 11, after V lost 5 bases and J lost 1 base.

The V and J genes are TRBV2 and TRBJ2-2; 8 nucleotides agree with TRBD1. In germline, CDR1 is SNHLY, CDR2 FYNNEI. This CDR3 contains 14 residues. V lost 6 bases, J lost 4 bases, and 4 bases stayed unmatched. CDR3 DNA sequence: TGTGCCAGCAGAAAGGGACAGGCCACCGGGGAGCTGTTTTTT. Its protein is CASRKGQATGELFF.

This clone has just a few counts. The rearrangement joins TRBV19 to TRBJ2-5; D might be TRBD1 (5 bases). V lost 3 bases, J lost 3 bases, and 17 bases lay in between. The CDR3 is made up of 16 amino acids. Germline V gene data show CDR1 as LNHDA and CDR2 as SQIVND (reference sequence). CDR3 sequence reads: CASSMAVGRSKETQYF. CDR3 bases: TGTGCCAGTAGTATGGCCGTGGGGCGGAGTAAAGAGACCCAGTACTTC.

The genes are TRBV24-1 and TRBJ2-3, with D possibly being TRBD2 (5 bases). The CDR3 contains 13 residues. The V gene lost 10 bases and the J gene lost 3 bases, with 13 bases spanning the gap. Germline V gene lookup returns CDR1 KGHDR and CDR2 SFDVKD. The CDR3 sequence: CATSRGSTDTQYF. For the CDR3, the DNA is TGTGCCACGAGTCGAGGGTCGACAGATACGCAGTATTTT.

V gene TRBV29-1 combines with J gene TRBJ2-1, with a possible D match to TRBD2 (6 bases). The CDR3 length is 14 residues. Germline CDR1 and CDR2: SQVTM and ANQGSEA. Trimming left V 5 bases short and J 4 bases short, with 15 bases between. The CDR3 reads CSVTPRDFYNEQFF. The CDR3, as DNA: TGCAGCGTTACTCCCCGGGACTTTTACAATGAGCAGTTCTTC.

CDR3 nucleotide sequence: TGTGCCAGCAGCTTACGGGGGGGAGGATCACCCCTCCACTTT. This sequence encodes CASSLRGGGSPLHF. The chain combines TRBV13 with TRBJ1-6; D is perhaps TRBD1 (5 bases). Trimming stripped 2 bases from V and 10 bases from J, with 12 bases between. Germline V gives CDR1 PRHDT, CDR2 FYEKMQ (reference sequence). The length of the CDR3 is 14 residues.

This clone has a handful of counts. The chain joins TRBV19 to TRBJ2-1, with 11 bases identical to TRBD2. The CDR3 has 17 amino acids. Germline trimming cut 5 bases from V and 8 bases from J; bases unmatched to any gene: 14. Germline V gene data show CDR1 as LNHDA and CDR2 as SQIVND (reference sequence). DNA for the CDR3: TGTGCCAGTAGTGGGAGACTAGCGGGAAAAACGGGGCATGAGCAGTTCTTC. It encodes CASSGRLAGKTGHEQFF. The full variable domain, in which reference TRBV19 and TRBJ2-1 provide the parts outside the CDR3, is DGGITQSPKYLFRKEGQNVTLSCEQNLNHDAMYWYRQDPGQGLRLIYYSQIVNDFQKGDIAEGYSVSREKKESFPLTVTSAQKNPTAFYLCASSGRLAGKTGHEQFFGPGTRLTVL.